One and the same sample provided the 15 T cell receptor beta chains below, sequenced in a study of Ad26.COV2.S vaccination and SARS-CoV-2 variants. Some clones are missing from TCRdb's copy, which holds only in-frame ones; the method was immunoSEQ multiplex PCR. Here the sample spans about 390,000 clones, approximately 91% being singletons. Treatment meaning: some 20 received Ad26.COV2.S at low or high dose, single or two shots; five or six received placebo; per-sample allocation not given. After the first vaccine or placebo injection, samples were drawn on day 63. The sequencing here drew on peripheral blood, taken in a trial of Ad26.COV2.S vaccine versus placebo. Every receptor here comes from a person aged 18-60 years who received the Ad26.COV2.S COVID-19 vaccine or a placebo.

V and J are TRBV6-5 and TRBJ1-2, with D perhaps TRBD1 (5 bases). V lost 7 bases and J lost 5, with 11 bases in between. The length of the CDR3 is 12 residues. The V gene's germline CDR1 is MNHEY and CDR2 SVGAGI. CDR3 DNA sequence: TGTGCCAGCAAAGGACCAGGGTATGGCTACACCTTC. Encoded protein: CASKGPGYGYTF.

V is TRBV11-2 and J is TRBJ2-5, with 10 nucleotides matching TRBD2. J was trimmed by 5 bases and V by 1 base; bases with no gene match: 7. The CDR3 has 16 residues. Germline assignment: CDR1 SGHAT and CDR2 FQNNGV. CDR3 nucleotides: TGTGCCAGCAGCTTAGGCGGGACTAGCGTGGCCGAGACCCAGTACTTC. Translated: CASSLGGTSVAETQYF.

This clone was detected once. The chain uses TRBV7-2 and TRBJ1-5; perhaps TRBD1 as D (5 bases). Trimming took off 5 bases at V and 6 bases at J, with 17 bases between the two ends. The CDR3 loop spans 15 amino acids. CDR1 is SGHTA and CDR2 is FQGNSA in the germline V gene. The CDR3 here is CASSQNGGRGQPQHF. The CDR3 nucleotides read TGTGCCAGCAGCCAAAACGGGGGAAGGGGTCAGCCCCAGCATTTT. The entire variable domain, with the rest obtained from reference TRBV7-2 and TRBJ1-5, is as follows: GAGVSQSPSNKVTEKGKDVELRCDPISGHTALYWYRQSLGQGLEFLIYFQGNSAPDKSGLPSDRFSAERTGGSVSTLTIQRTQQEDSAVYLCASSQNGGRGQPQHFGDGTRLSIL.

The chain is built from TRBV11-2 and TRBJ2-1, with TRBD1 matching 7 bases. V was pared by 8 bases and J by 5 bases, with 3 bases of the junction left unmatched. This CDR3 contains 12 residues. Germline V lookup: CDR1 SGHAT, CDR2 FQNNGV. CDR3 protein: CASSTGNNEQFF. The CDR3 DNA is TGTGCCAGCTCGACAGGGAACAATGAGCAGTTCTTC.

The rearrangement joins TRBV5-4 to TRBJ1-1; 7 nucleotides agree with TRBD1. Unmatched junction bases numbered 17, after V lost 10 bases and J lost 5 bases. CDR1 is SGHNT, CDR2 YYREEE, per germline (reference sequence). This CDR3 comprises 15 residues. The DNA for the CDR3 is TGTGCCTTTGCCCTAGTCCCGGACAGGTCAACTGAAGCTTTCTTT. Translating gives CAFALVPDRSTEAFF.

This chain connects TRBV7-9 to TRBJ2-3, with TRBD2 matching 8 bases. In germline, CDR1 is SEHNR, CDR2 FQNEAQ (reference sequence). The V gene end was trimmed by 5 bases and the J gene end by 3 bases; junction bases not matched to a gene: 4. CDR3 length: 14 amino acids. The CDR3 protein is CASSPTSGTDTQYF. The CDR3 nucleotides read TGTGCCAGCAGCCCCACTAGCGGTACAGATACGCAGTATTTT.

This chain uses TRBV6-1 with TRBJ2-3; 9 bases align to TRBD1. V trimming: 1 base; J trimming: 0 bases; junction bases outside the gene matches: 5. There are 17 residues in the CDR3. CDR1 is MNHNS, CDR2 SASEGT, per germline. In DNA form, the CDR3 reads TGTGCCAGCAGTGAAGGGGACAGGGAGGAAAGCACAGATACGCAGTATTTT. This translates into CASSEGDREESTDTQYF.

This clone was detected ten times or more. The chain uses TRBV6-5 and TRBJ2-6, with unresolved D. This CDR3 contains 15 residues. Trimming cost V 4 bases and J 1 base, with 8 bases left between them. Looked up from germline, CDR1 is MNHEY and CDR2 is SVGAGI. Written as DNA, the CDR3 is TGTGCCAGCAGTTTTGCCGAGTCTGGGGCCAACGTCCTGACTTTC. Translated, it gives CASSFAESGANVLTF.

This clone was seen once. The rearrangement uses TRBV11-3 and TRBJ2-3; unclear D gene. The CDR3 spans 12 residues. The V gene's germline CDR1 is SGHNT and CDR2 YENEEA. Trimming took 5 bases from V and 4 from J, leaving 7 bases between them. CDR3 protein: CASSKGPDTQYF. The CDR3 coding sequence is TGTGCCAGCAGCAAAGGTCCAGATACGCAGTATTTT.

CDR3 amino acids: CAISRAVNTEAFF. CDR3 in DNA: TGTGCCATCAGTCGCGCAGTGAACACTGAAGCTTTCTTT. The chain carries TRBV10-3 and TRBJ1-1, with D uncertain. This CDR3 spans 13 amino acids. Trimming removed 5 bases from V and 0 bases from J, with 7 bases in between. The V gene's germline CDR1 is ENHRY and CDR2 SYGVKD.

The V call is TRBV5-1, the J call TRBJ1-4, with D possibly matching TRBD1 (5 bases). CDR3 length: 15 residues. The V gene lost 0 bases and the J gene lost 8 bases, with 14 bases spanning the gap. CDR1 SGHRS and CDR2 YFSETQ come from the germline V gene. The DNA for the CDR3 is TGCGCCAGCAGCTTGGCGGGGCTAGGTGAGGAAAAACTGTTTTTT. This translates into CASSLAGLGEEKLFF. The whole variable domain, remainder taken from reference TRBV5-1 and TRBJ1-4, is KAGVTQTPRYLIKTRGQQVTLSCSPISGHRSVSWYQQTPGQGLQFLFEYFSETQRNKGNFPGRFSGRQFSNSRSEMNVSTLELGDSALYLCASSLAGLGEEKLFFGSGTQLSVL.

This chain uses TRBV6-4 with TRBJ2-1; TRBD2 agrees at 7 bases. The CDR3 length is 15 residues. The J segment lost 0 bases and the V segment lost 5 bases, leaving 4 bases of the junction unmatched. Germline V gene data show CDR1 as MRHNA and CDR2 as SNTAGT. The chain's CDR3 is CASSLRESSYNEQFF. In DNA form, the CDR3 reads TGTGCCAGCAGTTTGCGGGAGAGCTCCTACAATGAGCAGTTCTTC.

J is TRBJ1-2 and V is TRBV4-1, with D possibly being TRBD1 (6 bases). The V gene lost 0 bases and the J gene lost 2 bases, with 16 bases spanning the gap. CDR1 is MGHRA and CDR2 is YSYEKL in the germline V gene. CDR3 length: 17 amino acids. For the CDR3, the DNA is TGCGCCAGCAGCCAAGATGGGGACATACAGAGGAACTATGGCTACACCTTC. It translates to CASSQDGDIQRNYGYTF.

This clone was observed a single time. V gene TRBV5-1 combines with J gene TRBJ2-1; 11 bases align to TRBD2. Germline V gene lookup returns CDR1 SGHRS and CDR2 YFSETQ. The CDR3 covers 14 residues. With 7 bases clipped from V and 5 bases from J, the junction kept 5 bases outside the gene matches. CDR3 in DNA: TGCGCCAGCCATAGCGGGGGGGTAAACAATGAGCAGTTCTTC. Protein product: CASHSGGVNNEQFF.

This rearrangement joins TRBV5-1 to TRBJ1-4; 10 bases line up with TRBD1. The CDR3 covers 18 residues. After removal of 4 bases from V and 3 bases from J, the junction contained 12 bases not matched to a gene. Germline V gene sequence: CDR1 SGHRS, CDR2 YFSETQ. This CDR3 reads CASSTDRGTVGANEKLFF. The CDR3 nucleotides are TGCGCCAGCAGCACGGACAGGGGGACCGTAGGGGCTAATGAAAAACTGTTTTTT.